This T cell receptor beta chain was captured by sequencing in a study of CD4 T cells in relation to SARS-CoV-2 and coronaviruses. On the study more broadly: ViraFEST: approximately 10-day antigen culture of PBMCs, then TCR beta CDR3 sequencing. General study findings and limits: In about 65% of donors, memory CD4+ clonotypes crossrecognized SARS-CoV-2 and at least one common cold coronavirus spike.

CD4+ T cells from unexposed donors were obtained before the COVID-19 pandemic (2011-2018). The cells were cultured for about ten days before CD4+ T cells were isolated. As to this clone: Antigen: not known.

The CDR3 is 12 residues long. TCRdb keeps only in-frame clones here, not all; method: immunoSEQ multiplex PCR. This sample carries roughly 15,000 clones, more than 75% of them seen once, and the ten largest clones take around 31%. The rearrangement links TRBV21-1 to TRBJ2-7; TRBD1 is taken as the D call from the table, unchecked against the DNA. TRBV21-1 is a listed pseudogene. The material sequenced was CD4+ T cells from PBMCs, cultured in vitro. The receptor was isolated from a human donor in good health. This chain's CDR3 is CASSKEGDEQYF. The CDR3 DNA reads TGTGCCAGCAGCAAAGAGGGGGACGAGCAGTACTTC.